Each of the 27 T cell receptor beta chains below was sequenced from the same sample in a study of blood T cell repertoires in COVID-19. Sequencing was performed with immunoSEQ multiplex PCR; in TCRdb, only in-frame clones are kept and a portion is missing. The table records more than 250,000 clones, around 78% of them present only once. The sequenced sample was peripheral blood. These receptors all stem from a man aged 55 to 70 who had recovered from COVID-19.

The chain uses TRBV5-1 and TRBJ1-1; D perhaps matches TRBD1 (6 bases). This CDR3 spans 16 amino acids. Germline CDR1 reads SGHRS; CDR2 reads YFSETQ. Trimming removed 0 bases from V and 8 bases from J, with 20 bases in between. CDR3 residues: CASSLAGGQGGGEAFF. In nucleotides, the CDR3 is TGCGCCAGCAGCTTGGCCGGGGGGCAGGGAGGCGGAGAAGCTTTCTTT.

CDR3 coding DNA: TGTGCCAGCAGAAGGGACAGGGGCAGTTCACCCCTCCACTTT. Protein sequence: CASRRDRGSSPLHF. The V call is TRBV9, the J call TRBJ1-6; 10 nucleotides align to TRBD1. The CDR3 totals 14 residues. The V gene end was trimmed by 5 bases and the J gene end by 9 bases; junction bases not matched to a gene: 5. The V gene's germline CDR1 is SGDLS and CDR2 YYNGEE.

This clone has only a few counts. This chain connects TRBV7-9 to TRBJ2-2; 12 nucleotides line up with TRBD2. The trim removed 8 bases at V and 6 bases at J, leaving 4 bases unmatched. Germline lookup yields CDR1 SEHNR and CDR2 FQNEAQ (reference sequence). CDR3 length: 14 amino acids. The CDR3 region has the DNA TGTGCCAGCTGGACTAGCGGGAAGGCCGGGGAGCTGTTTTTT. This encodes CASWTSGKAGELFF. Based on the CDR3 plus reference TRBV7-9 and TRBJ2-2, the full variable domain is DTGVSQNPRHKITKRGQNVTFRCDPISEHNRLYWYRQTLGQGPEFLTYFQNEAQLEKSRLLSDRFSAERPKGSFSTLEIQRTEQGDSAMYLCASWTSGKAGELFFGEGSRLTVL.

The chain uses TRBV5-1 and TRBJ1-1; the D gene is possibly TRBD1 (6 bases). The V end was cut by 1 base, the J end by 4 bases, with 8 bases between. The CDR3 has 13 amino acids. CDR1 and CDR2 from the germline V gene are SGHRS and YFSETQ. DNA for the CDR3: TGCGCCAGCAGCTTGCAGGGGAGCACTGAAGCTTTCTTT. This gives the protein CASSLQGSTEAFF.

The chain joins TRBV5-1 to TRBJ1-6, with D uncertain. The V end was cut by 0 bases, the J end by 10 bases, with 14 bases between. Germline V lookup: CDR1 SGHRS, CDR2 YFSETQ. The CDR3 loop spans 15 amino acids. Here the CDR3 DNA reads TGCGCCAGCAGCTTGGAATTAGGAGGAGGCTCACCCCTCCACTTT. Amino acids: CASSLELGGGSPLHF. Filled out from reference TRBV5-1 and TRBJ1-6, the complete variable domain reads KAGVTQTPRYLIKTRGQQVTLSCSPISGHRSVSWYQQTPGQGLQFLFEYFSETQRNKGNFPGRFSGRQFSNSRSEMNVSTLELGDSALYLCASSLELGGGSPLHFGNGTRLTVT.

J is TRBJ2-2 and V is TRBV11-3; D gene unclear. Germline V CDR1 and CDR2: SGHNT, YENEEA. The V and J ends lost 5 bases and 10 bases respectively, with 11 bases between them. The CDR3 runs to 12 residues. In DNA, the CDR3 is TGTGCCAGCAGCGGTGCGTCTGAGGAGCTGTTTTTT. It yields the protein CASSGASEELFF.

CDR3 coding DNA: TGTGCCAGCAGCCCACTACGACTAGCGGGAGGAGATGAGCAGTTCTTC. Encoded protein: CASSPLRLAGGDEQFF. The chain combines TRBV3-1 (or the pseudogene TRBV3-2) with TRBJ2-1, with TRBD2 identical over 13 bases. CDR1 and CDR2 from the germline V gene are LGHDT and YNNKEL (reference sequence). Losses at the gene ends were 4 bases for V and 8 bases for J; bases not matched to a gene: 8. The CDR3 runs to 16 residues.

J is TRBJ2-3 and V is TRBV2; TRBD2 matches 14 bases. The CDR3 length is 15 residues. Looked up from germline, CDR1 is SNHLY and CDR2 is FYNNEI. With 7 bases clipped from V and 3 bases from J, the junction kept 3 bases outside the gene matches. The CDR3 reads CASTRLAGGTDTQYF. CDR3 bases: TGTGCCAGCACCAGACTAGCGGGAGGGACAGATACGCAGTATTTT.

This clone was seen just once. CDR3 sequence (DNA): TGTGCCAGCAGTCCAGCAGGGGGGAAGGAGCCCCAGCATTTT. Its translation: CASSPAGGKEPQHF. The chain carries TRBV27 and TRBJ1-5; TRBD1 matches 7 bases. Trimming removed 5 bases from V and 8 bases from J; junction bases left unmatched: 9. Per germline, CDR1 MNHEY and CDR2 SMNVEV (reference sequence). CDR3 size: 14 residues.

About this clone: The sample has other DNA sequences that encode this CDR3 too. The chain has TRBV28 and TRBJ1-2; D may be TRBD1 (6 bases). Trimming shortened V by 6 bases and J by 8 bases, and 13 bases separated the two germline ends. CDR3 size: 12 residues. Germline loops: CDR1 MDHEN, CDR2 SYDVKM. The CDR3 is CASSLSGGGYTF. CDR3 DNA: TGTGCCAGCAGCCTATCTGGGGGCGGCTACACCTTC.

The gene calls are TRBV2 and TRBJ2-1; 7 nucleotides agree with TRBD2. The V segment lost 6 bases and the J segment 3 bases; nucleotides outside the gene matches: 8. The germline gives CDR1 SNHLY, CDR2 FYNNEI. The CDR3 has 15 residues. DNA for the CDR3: TGTGCCAGCAGGGGGCGGGGGAATTTCTACAATGAGCAGTTCTTC. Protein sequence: CASRGRGNFYNEQFF.

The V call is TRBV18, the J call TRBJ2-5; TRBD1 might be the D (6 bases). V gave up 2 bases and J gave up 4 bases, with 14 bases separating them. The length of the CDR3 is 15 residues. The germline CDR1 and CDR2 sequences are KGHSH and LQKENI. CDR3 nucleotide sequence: TGTGCCAGCTCACCAAGGTCAGGGGTATCAGAGACCCAGTACTTC. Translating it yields CASSPRSGVSETQYF.

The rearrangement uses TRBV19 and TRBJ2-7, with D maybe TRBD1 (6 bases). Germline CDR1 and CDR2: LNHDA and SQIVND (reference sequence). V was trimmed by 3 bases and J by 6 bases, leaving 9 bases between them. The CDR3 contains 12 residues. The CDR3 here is CASSIEGGEQYF. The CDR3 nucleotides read TGTGCCAGTAGTATCGAAGGGGGCGAGCAGTACTTC.

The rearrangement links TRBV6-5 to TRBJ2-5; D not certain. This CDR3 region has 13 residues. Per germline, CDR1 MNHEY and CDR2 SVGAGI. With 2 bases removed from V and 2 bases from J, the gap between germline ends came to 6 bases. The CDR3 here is CASSYGLQETQYF. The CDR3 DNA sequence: TGTGCCAGCAGTTACGGGCTACAAGAGACCCAGTACTTC.

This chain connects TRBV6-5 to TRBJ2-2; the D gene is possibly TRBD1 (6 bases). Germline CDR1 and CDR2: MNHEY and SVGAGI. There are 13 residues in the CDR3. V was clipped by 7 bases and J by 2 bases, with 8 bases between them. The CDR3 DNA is TGTGCCAGCATACAGGGAAACACCGGGGAGCTGTTTTTT. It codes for CASIQGNTGELFF.

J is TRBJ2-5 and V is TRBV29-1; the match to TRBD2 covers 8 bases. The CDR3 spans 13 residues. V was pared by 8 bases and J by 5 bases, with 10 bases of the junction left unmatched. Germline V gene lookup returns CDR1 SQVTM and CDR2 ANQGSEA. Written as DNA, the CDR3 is TGCAGCATTAGCGGGACTACGGGGGAGACCCAGTACTTC. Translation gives CSISGTTGETQYF.

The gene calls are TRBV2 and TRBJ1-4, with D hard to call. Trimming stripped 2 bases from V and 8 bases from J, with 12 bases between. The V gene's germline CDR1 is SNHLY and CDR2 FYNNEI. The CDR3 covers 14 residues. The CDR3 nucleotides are TGTGCCAGCAGTGAATACGTGGGCGGGGAAAAACTGTTTTTT. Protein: CASSEYVGGEKLFF.

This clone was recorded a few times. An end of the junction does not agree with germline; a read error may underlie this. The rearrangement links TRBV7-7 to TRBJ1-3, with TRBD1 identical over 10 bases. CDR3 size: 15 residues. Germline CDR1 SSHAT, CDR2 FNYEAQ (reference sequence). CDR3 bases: TGTGCTAGCAGCTTGGGACAGGGGACTGGAAACACCATATATTTT. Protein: CASSLGQGTGNTIYF.

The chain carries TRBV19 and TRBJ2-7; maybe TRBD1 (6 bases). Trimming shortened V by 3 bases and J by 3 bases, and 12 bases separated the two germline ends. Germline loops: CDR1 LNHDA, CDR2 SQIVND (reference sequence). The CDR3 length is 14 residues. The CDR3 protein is CASSIGGAIYEQYF. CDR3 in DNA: TGTGCCAGTAGTATTGGGGGCGCCATCTACGAGCAGTACTTC.

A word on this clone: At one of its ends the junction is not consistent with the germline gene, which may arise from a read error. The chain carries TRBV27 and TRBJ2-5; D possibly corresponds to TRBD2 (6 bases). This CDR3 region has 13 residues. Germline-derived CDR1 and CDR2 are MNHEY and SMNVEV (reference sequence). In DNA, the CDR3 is TGTGCCAGCAGTCGGGGGATCCAAGCGACCCAGTACTTC. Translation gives CASSRGIQATQYF.

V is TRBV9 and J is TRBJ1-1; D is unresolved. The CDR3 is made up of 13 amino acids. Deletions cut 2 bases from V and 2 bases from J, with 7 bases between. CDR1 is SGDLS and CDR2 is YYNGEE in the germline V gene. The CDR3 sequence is CASSVGRNTEAFF. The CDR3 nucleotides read TGTGCCAGCAGCGTTGGGCGAAACACTGAAGCTTTCTTT.

CDR3 DNA: TGTGCCAGCAGCCAAGGGCTTCTGGGCAGGGTGGTTGAGCAGTTCTTC. Amino acids: CASSQGLLGRVVEQFF. The chain couples TRBV14 to TRBJ2-1; perhaps TRBD1 as D (5 bases). The CDR3 runs 16 residues. The V end lost 1 base, the J end lost 9 bases, and 19 bases lay between the germline ends. CDR1 and CDR2 (germline): SGHDN, FVKESK.

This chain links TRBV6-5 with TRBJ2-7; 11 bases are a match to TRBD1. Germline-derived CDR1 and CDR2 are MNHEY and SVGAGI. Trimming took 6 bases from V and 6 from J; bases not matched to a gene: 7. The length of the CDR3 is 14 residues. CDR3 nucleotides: TGTGCCAGCAGCCGGGACAGGGGGTTGTCCGAGCAGTACTTC. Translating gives CASSRDRGLSEQYF.

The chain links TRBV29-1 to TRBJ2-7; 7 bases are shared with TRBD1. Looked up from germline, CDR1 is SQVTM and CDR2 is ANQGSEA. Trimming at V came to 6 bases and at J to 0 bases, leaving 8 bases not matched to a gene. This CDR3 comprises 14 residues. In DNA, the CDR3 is TGCAGCGTCAAGGTAGGGACAGCCTCCTACGAGCAGTACTTC. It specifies CSVKVGTASYEQYF.

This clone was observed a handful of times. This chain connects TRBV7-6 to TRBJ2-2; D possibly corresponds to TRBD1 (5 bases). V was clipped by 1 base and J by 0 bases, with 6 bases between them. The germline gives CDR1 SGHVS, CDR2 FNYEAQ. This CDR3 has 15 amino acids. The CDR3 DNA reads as TGTGCCAGCAGCTTAGTGGACACGAACACCGGGGAGCTGTTTTTT. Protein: CASSLVDTNTGELFF.

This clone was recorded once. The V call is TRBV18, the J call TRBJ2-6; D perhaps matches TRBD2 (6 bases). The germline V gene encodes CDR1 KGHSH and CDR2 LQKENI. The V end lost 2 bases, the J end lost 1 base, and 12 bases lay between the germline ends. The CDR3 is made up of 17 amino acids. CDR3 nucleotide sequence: TGTGCCAGCTCACCAAAGTCGGGGGATTCTGGGGCCAACGTCCTGACTTTC. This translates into CASSPKSGDSGANVLTF.

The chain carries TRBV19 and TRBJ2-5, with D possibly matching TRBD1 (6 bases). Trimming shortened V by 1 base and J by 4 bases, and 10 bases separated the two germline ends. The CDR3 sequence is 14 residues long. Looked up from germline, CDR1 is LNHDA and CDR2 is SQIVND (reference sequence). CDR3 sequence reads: CASSIGRGGETQYF. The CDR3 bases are TGTGCCAGTAGTATAGGCAGGGGCGGAGAGACCCAGTACTTC.